Presented here are 22 T cell receptor beta chains from one specimen sequenced in a study of blood T cell repertoires in COVID-19. The method was immunoSEQ multiplex PCR; TCRdb's version includes in-frame clones alone and lacks a portion of them. The table records 250,000 to 350,000 clones, less than 85% of them present only once. The sample was peripheral blood. These receptors were collected from a human donor with COVID-19, enrolled during active disease. The donor label of this sample is uncertain.

The V and J genes are TRBV18 and TRBJ1-5; TRBD1 matches 11 bases. The germline CDR1 and CDR2 sequences are KGHSH and LQKENI. V lost 6 bases and J lost 4; bases outside the gene matches: 8. The CDR3 runs to 16 residues. In nucleotides, the CDR3 is TGTGCCAGCTCCTCCTTAGGGACAGGGGGTAATCAGCCCCAGCATTTT. This translates into CASSSLGTGGNQPQHF.

This clone occurred a few times. The chain couples TRBV7-2 to TRBJ2-3, with unresolved D. Germline CDR1 is SGHTA and CDR2 is FQGNSA. This CDR3 comprises 15 residues. The germline V and J ends were trimmed by 1 base and 1 base, with 9 bases remaining between them. The CDR3 nucleotides read TGTGCCAGCAGCTTAGACCGCGGTGGCACAGATACGCAGTATTTT. This gives the protein CASSLDRGGTDTQYF.

The chain combines TRBV19 with TRBJ2-7; 10 positions agree with TRBD2. CDR3 length: 16 amino acids. Germline V gives CDR1 LNHDA, CDR2 SQIVND (reference sequence). Germline trimming cut 1 base from V and 3 bases from J; bases unmatched to any gene: 6. CDR3 sequence (DNA): TGTGCCAGTAGTATAGTGGCTAGCGGGAGTAACTACGAGCAGTACTTC. This translates into CASSIVASGSNYEQYF. Full variable domain (outside the CDR3, taken from reference TRBV19 and TRBJ2-7): DGGITQSPKYLFRKEGQNVTLSCEQNLNHDAMYWYRQDPGQGLRLIYYSQIVNDFQKGDIAEGYSVSREKKESFPLTVTSAQKNPTAFYLCASSIVASGSNYEQYFGPGTRLTVT.

The chain joins TRBV18 to TRBJ1-1; 9 nucleotides align to TRBD1. Germline loops: CDR1 KGHSH, CDR2 LQKENI. The junction had 8 bases not matched to a gene; V was cut back by 5 bases and J by 1 base. CDR3 length: 16 residues. CDR3 protein: CASSVRQGQGNTEAFF. CDR3 DNA sequence: TGTGCCAGCTCAGTTCGACAGGGACAGGGGAACACTGAAGCTTTCTTT.

The rearrangement joins TRBV2 to TRBJ2-3, with 11 bases identical to TRBD2. The CDR3 runs 17 residues. Trimming took 3 bases from V and 4 from J; bases not matched to a gene: 9. Germline CDR1 reads SNHLY; CDR2 reads FYNNEI. The CDR3 region is CASSESPSGRSPDTQYF. CDR3 nucleotides: TGTGCCAGCAGTGAGTCCCCTAGCGGGAGGTCCCCAGATACGCAGTATTTT. The whole variable domain, remainder taken from reference TRBV2 and TRBJ2-3, is EPEVTQTPSHQVTQMGQEVILRCVPISNHLYFYWYRQILGQKVEFLVSFYNNEISEKSEIFDDQFSVERPDGSNFTLKIRSTKLEDSAMYFCASSESPSGRSPDTQYFGPGTRLTVL.

V is TRBV19 and J is TRBJ1-1, with a tentative D call TRBD1 (6 bases). The V end was cut by 5 bases, the J end by 3 bases, with 19 bases between. Per germline, CDR1 LNHDA and CDR2 SQIVND (reference sequence). The CDR3 loop spans 16 amino acids. In DNA form, the CDR3 reads TGTGCCAGTAGTTCTCGGGGACAATTCGCGGACACTGAAGCTTTCTTT. Protein: CASSSRGQFADTEAFF.

CDR3 protein: CASSDPSGRMAQYF. Here the CDR3 DNA reads TGCGCCAGCAGTGATCCCAGCGGGAGAATGGCGCAGTACTTC. The rearrangement joins TRBV10-2 to TRBJ2-7; TRBD2 matches 8 bases. The CDR3 covers 14 residues. V was pared by 3 bases and J by 9 bases, with 10 bases of the junction left unmatched. Germline loops: CDR1 WSHSY, CDR2 SAAADI.

The V and J genes are TRBV30 and TRBJ1-5; D may be TRBD1 (6 bases). The CDR3 consists of 14 residues. The germline gives CDR1 GTSNPN, CDR2 SVGIG (reference sequence). V dropped 2 bases and J dropped 3 bases, with 11 bases sitting between them. CDR3 protein: CAWSLGQINQPQHF. The DNA of the CDR3 is TGTGCCTGGAGTCTAGGACAGATCAATCAGCCCCAGCATTTT.

The rearrangement links TRBV6-2 or TRBV6-3 to TRBJ2-5, with D perhaps TRBD1 (5 bases). The ends were cut back, 2 bases at V and 5 bases at J, with 9 bases in the middle. The CDR3 length is 13 residues. Germline CDR1 is MNHEY and CDR2 is SVGEGT. CDR3 region: CASSYVGVETQYF. In nucleotides, the CDR3 is TGTGCCAGCAGTTACGTAGGGGTCGAGACCCAGTACTTC.

The J gene is TRBJ1-1, the V gene TRBV15; D remains unclear. The CDR3 has 12 residues. V was cut by 3 bases and J by 8 bases, with 10 bases left in between. The germline V gene has CDR1 LNHNV and CDR2 YYDKDF (reference sequence). Here the CDR3 reads CATSRDNREAFF. CDR3 DNA sequence: TGTGCCACCAGCAGGGATAACAGAGAAGCTTTCTTT.

J is TRBJ1-6 and V is TRBV28; 9 bases are shared with TRBD1. The CDR3 extends over 16 amino acids. Germline CDR1 and CDR2: MDHEN and SYDVKM. Germline trimming cut 3 bases from V and 9 bases from J; bases unmatched to any gene: 9. The CDR3 coding sequence is TGTGCCAGCAGTTTTCCGGGACAGGGAGGACGTTCACCCCTCCACTTT. Encoded protein: CASSFPGQGGRSPLHF.

V gene TRBV7-3 combines with J gene TRBJ1-3; D may be TRBD1 (5 bases). The CDR3 extends over 18 amino acids. The ends were cut back, 4 bases at V and 0 bases at J, with 19 bases in the middle. Germline V gives CDR1 SGHTA, CDR2 FQGTGA. The CDR3 DNA reads TGTGCCAGCAGCTCGACCGGTGGGGACTCTTACTCTGGAAACACCATATATTTT. Residues: CASSSTGGDSYSGNTIYF.

V and J are TRBV27 and TRBJ2-7, with TRBD2 matching over 8 bases. Germline values: CDR1 MNHEY, CDR2 SMNVEV (reference sequence). With 3 bases clipped from V and 6 bases from J, the junction kept 7 bases outside the gene matches. The CDR3 sequence is 14 residues long. The chain's CDR3 is CASSFSGTSFEQYF. CDR3 nucleotide sequence: TGTGCCAGCAGTTTTTCCGGGACTAGTTTCGAGCAGTACTTC.

The rearrangement links TRBV7-2 to TRBJ2-5; maybe TRBD2 (7 bases). This CDR3 is built from 16 residues. The V and J ends lost 0 bases and 2 bases respectively, with 13 bases between them. CDR1 is SGHTA, CDR2 FQGNSA, per germline. The CDR3 nucleotides are TGTGCCAGCAGCTTAGCGGGCGGGGGCTGGCAAGAGACCCAGTACTTC. Its translation: CASSLAGGGWQETQYF. Full variable domain (missing parts from reference TRBV7-2 and TRBJ2-5): GAGVSQSPSNKVTEKGKDVELRCDPISGHTALYWYRQSLGQGLEFLIYFQGNSAPDKSGLPSDRFSAERTGGSVSTLTIQRTQQEDSAVYLCASSLAGGGWQETQYFGPGTRLLVL.

This clone was detected a few times. The CDR3 spells CASSLTGVVHYGYTF. The DNA of the CDR3 is TGTGCCAGCAGCTTAACCGGGGTAGTACACTATGGCTACACCTTC. The V and J genes are TRBV7-2 and TRBJ1-2; D unclear. The CDR3 extends over 15 amino acids. V lost 2 bases and J lost 3, with 13 bases in between. Germline CDR1 and CDR2: SGHTA and FQGNSA.

This clone has just a few counts. The chain employs TRBV6-1 and TRBJ2-2; no clear D gene. This CDR3 is 15 amino acids long. Trimming shortened V by 2 bases and J by 4 bases, and 11 bases separated the two germline ends. Germline assignment: CDR1 MNHNS and CDR2 SASEGT. The CDR3 here is CASSEFRVGTGELFF. CDR3 in DNA: TGTGCCAGCAGTGAATTCCGGGTGGGCACCGGGGAGCTGTTTTTT.

This chain connects TRBV15 to TRBJ1-3; no definite D call. The CDR3 runs 14 residues. Germline CDR1 is LNHNV and CDR2 is YYDKDF (reference sequence). V was shortened by 0 bases and J by 8 bases, with 11 bases between the two germline ends. CDR3 nucleotide sequence: TGTGCCACCAGCAGAGACCGGTCTAGAGACACCATATATTTT. It specifies CATSRDRSRDTIYF.

The chain joins TRBV5-4 to TRBJ2-1, with 7 bases matching TRBD2. CDR3 size: 15 residues. The germline V gene encodes CDR1 SGHNT and CDR2 YYREEE (reference sequence). V dropped 0 bases and J dropped 5; count of bases not matched to a gene: 5. For the CDR3, the DNA is TGTGCCAGCAGCTTGGTCGGGACTATTAACAATGAGCAGTTCTTC. Amino acids: CASSLVGTINNEQFF.

The chain links TRBV5-1 to TRBJ2-3; the D is unclear. The V gene's germline CDR1 is SGHRS and CDR2 YFSETQ. The V end was cut by 3 bases, the J end by 5 bases, with 7 bases between. This CDR3 comprises 12 residues. The CDR3 sequence is CASSYFQDTQYF. The CDR3 nucleotides read TGCGCCAGCAGCTATTTCCAAGATACGCAGTATTTT.

In this sample, this clone turned up once. The gene calls are TRBV3-1 (or the pseudogene TRBV3-2) and TRBJ2-3; D not resolved. V was clipped by 5 bases and J by 0 bases, with 12 bases between them. This CDR3 region has 15 residues. Germline values: CDR1 LGHDT, CDR2 YNNKEL (reference sequence). The CDR3 DNA is TGTGCCAGCAGCTCCGAACAAAGAAGCACAGATACGCAGTATTTT. As protein: CASSSEQRSTDTQYF.

The V gene is TRBV11-3, the J gene TRBJ1-6; no clear D. This CDR3 spans 15 amino acids. The germline gives CDR1 SGHNT, CDR2 YENEEA. Trimming shortened V by 0 bases and J by 10 bases, and 13 bases separated the two germline ends. The CDR3 coding sequence is TGTGCCAGCAGCTTAGATCACAGTCGTGGATCACCCCTCCACTTT. Its translation: CASSLDHSRGSPLHF.

The DNA for the CDR3 is TGTGCCAGCAGTTTGGGGGCGGGCGAGCAGTACTTC. It codes for CASSLGAGEQYF. This chain links TRBV28 with TRBJ2-7; maybe TRBD1 (6 bases). V gave up 3 bases and J gave up 6 bases, with 9 bases separating them. This CDR3 comprises 12 residues. Germline V gives CDR1 MDHEN, CDR2 SYDVKM.